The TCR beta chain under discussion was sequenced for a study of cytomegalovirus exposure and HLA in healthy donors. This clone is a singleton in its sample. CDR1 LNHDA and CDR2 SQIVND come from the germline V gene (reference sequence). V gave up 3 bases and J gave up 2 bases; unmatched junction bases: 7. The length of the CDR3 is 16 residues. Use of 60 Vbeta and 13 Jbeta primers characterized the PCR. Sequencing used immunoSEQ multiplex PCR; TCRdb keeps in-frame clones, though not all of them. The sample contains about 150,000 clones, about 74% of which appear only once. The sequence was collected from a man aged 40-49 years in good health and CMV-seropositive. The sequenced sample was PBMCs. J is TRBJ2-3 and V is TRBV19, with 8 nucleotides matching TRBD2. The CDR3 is CASSIDSGSHTDTQYF. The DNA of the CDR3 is TGTGCCAGTAGTATCGACAGCGGGAGCCACACAGATACGCAGTATTTT.